This is a list of T cell receptor beta chains from one sample in a study of T cell repertoires in aging, cancer and after chemotherapy. MiXCR was run by TCRdb on the multiplex PCR reads, yielding one entry per CDR3 protein. The table lists 5,000 to 7,000 distinct CDR3 sequences, 38% of them singletons, with less than 50% in the top ten. The sample consisted of blood. The receptors here all came from a human donor with a blood cancer. The CDR3 runs from the conserved cysteine through the conserved F or W. A D gene is named only where the DNA matches it firmly. For some rows the clone size is stated as once, few or many, or as a class when expanded; others skip it.

j_call,v_call,d_call,clone_size,cdr3_nt,cdr3_aa
TRBJ2-7,TRBV19,TRBD1,.,TGTGCCAGTAGTAAGGGACAGTACTACGAGCAGTACTTC,CASSKGQYYEQYF
TRBJ2-5,TRBV20-1,.,.,TGCAGTGCTAGATTGCGGGGTGTTGGAGAGACCCAGTACTTC,CSARLRGVGETQYF
TRBJ2-7,TRBV7-6,TRBD2,.,TGTGCCAGCAGCCCCCGACTAGCGGGAGATAGCTCCTACGAGCAGTACTTC,CASSPRLAGDSSYEQYF
TRBJ2-2,TRBV6-1,TRBD1,few,TGTGCCAGCAGGGACAGGGAAGTTACCGGGGAGCTGTTTTTT,CASRDREVTGELFF
TRBJ2-5,TRBV4-2,.,few,TGTGCCAGCAGCCAGGCCTGGGGTGGGGAGACCCAGTACTTC,CASSQAWGGETQYF
TRBJ2-7,TRBV5-4,TRBD2,few,TGTGCCAGCGCCTTGGGACTAGCGGACTACGAGCAGTACTTC,CASALGLADYEQYF
TRBJ2-3,TRBV24-1,.,.,TGTGCCACCAGTGATTTGCGAGTCGAGACTAACGGGCCTACTAGCACAGATACGCAGTATTTT,CATSDLRVETNGPTSTDTQYF
TRBJ2-1,TRBV12-3/TRBV12-4,.,few,TGTGCCAGCAGTACCCGGGACGGATACAATGAGCAGTTCTTC,CASSTRDGYNEQFF
TRBJ2-3,TRBV10-3,.,.,TGTGCCATCAGTGAGTTAGGAGATACGCAGTATTTT,CAISELGDTQYF
TRBJ2-2,TRBV6-1,TRBD1,.,TGTACCAGCAGTGCTAGGACAGGGAGACCCGGGGAGCTGTTTTTT,CTSSARTGRPGELFF
TRBJ1-5,TRBV5-6,TRBD1,.,TGTGCCAGCAGCTTGCGGACAGGGGCCTATCAGCCCCAGCATTTT,CASSLRTGAYQPQHF
TRBJ2-3,TRBV19,TRBD2,.,TGTGCCAGTAGTATACAACTAGCGGGAGTATCGGATACGCAGTATTTT,CASSIQLAGVSDTQYF
TRBJ1-3,TRBV24-1,TRBD1,.,TGTGCCACCAGTGACAACGCCGGGACAGGAGGAAACACCATATATTTT,CATSDNAGTGGNTIYF
TRBJ2-1,TRBV5-1,.,few,TGCGCCAGCAGCCCCTCCAGGGGCCTGAGCTCCTACAATGAGCAGTTCTTC,CASSPSRGLSSYNEQFF
TRBJ2-7,TRBV6-5,.,few,TGTGCCACCAGTGAGCGGGCCTTGGGGGAGCAGTACTTC,CATSERALGEQYF
TRBJ2-5,TRBV6-1,TRBD2,medium-sized,TGTGCCAGCAGTGTAGAGCTAGCGGGAGAGGGGACCCAGTACTTC,CASSVELAGEGTQYF
TRBJ2-2,TRBV11-1,.,.,TGTGCCAGCAGCCGAGAGAGGGCCGGGGAGCTGTTTTTT,CASSRERAGELFF
TRBJ2-7,TRBV5-6,.,.,TGTGCCAGCAGCTTGGTGGCATTTTCCTACGAGCAGTACTTC,CASSLVAFSYEQYF
TRBJ2-7,TRBV20-1,.,.,TGCAGTGCTAGTCCTGAATTGGGGACTGCCTACGAGCAGTACTTC,CSASPELGTAYEQYF
TRBJ2-7,TRBV15,TRBD2,.,TGTGCCACCAGCAGAGATCGGGGGGGCCCCTACGAGCAGTACTTC,CATSRDRGGPYEQYF
TRBJ2-1,TRBV12-3/TRBV12-4,.,few,TGTGCTAGTGGTTTGCCGTACAACAATGAGCAGTTCTTC,CASGLPYNNEQFF
TRBJ2-1,TRBV20-1,TRBD2,.,TGCAGTGCTAGGCTTCCTAGCGGCAATGAGCAGTTCTTC,CSARLPSGNEQFF
TRBJ2-3,TRBV6-1,TRBD2,.,TGTGCCAGCATGGGACTAGCGGGATACACAGATACGCAGTATTTT,CASMGLAGYTDTQYF
TRBJ2-7,TRBV6-5,TRBD1,.,TGTGCCAGCAACAAGGGGACAGGACTTTACGAGCAGTACTTC,CASNKGTGLYEQYF
TRBJ2-7,TRBV30,.,.,TGTGCCTGGCGGGCAGATAGCTCCTACGAGCAGTACTTC,CAWRADSSYEQYF
TRBJ2-5,TRBV27,TRBD1,.,TGTGCCAGCAAATTCAGGGGGTCTTGGGAGACCCAGTACTTC,CASKFRGSWETQYF
TRBJ2-7,TRBV6-1,.,.,TGTGCCAGCAGTAACCCGGGACGCCGTTTGGGCGAGCAGTACTTC,CASSNPGRRLGEQYF
TRBJ2-3,TRBV6-1,.,few,TGTGCCAGCAGTGTGAGCCTGAACATTGCGGATACGCAGTATTTT,CASSVSLNIADTQYF
TRBJ2-1,TRBV29-1,.,few,TGCAGCGTTGAAGAGAGCAGATACAATGAGCAGTTCTTC,CSVEESRYNEQFF
TRBJ2-7,TRBV11-1,TRBD2,.,TGTGCCAGCAGCTTAGGCCTGACTAGCGCCTCCTACGAGCAGTACTTC,CASSLGLTSASYEQYF
TRBJ2-1,TRBV20-1,.,.,TGCAGTGTTGACCGGGACTTCTACAATGAGCAGTTCTTC,CSVDRDFYNEQFF
TRBJ2-7,TRBV20-1,.,.,TGCAGTGCTAGAGGGGTGGACCTCGTGTACTTC,CSARGVDLVYF
TRBJ2-7,TRBV6-5,TRBD2,.,TGTGCCAGCAGCCTATCCCTTCAGGGTAGCGGGACCTCGACCTACGAGCAGTACTTC,CASSLSLQGSGTSTYEQYF
TRBJ1-1,TRBV27,.,.,TGTGCCAGCGGAAGGAATCTGGGGGGGAACACTGAAGCTTTCTTT,CASGRNLGGNTEAFF
TRBJ2-1,TRBV6-1,.,.,TGTGCCAGCAGTGAAGCGCTGGCTTCCCACAATGAGCAGTTCTTC,CASSEALASHNEQFF
TRBJ2-2,TRBV24-1,TRBD2,few,TGTGCCACCAGTGATTTCACTAGCGGGAGAGGCGGCACCGGGGAGCTGTTTTTT,CATSDFTSGRGGTGELFF
TRBJ2-7,TRBV6-2/TRBV6-3,TRBD2,.,TGTGCCAGCAGCCTATCCCTTCAGGGTAGCGGGACCCAAGGCTACGAGCAGTACTTC,CASSLSLQGSGTQGYEQYF
TRBJ2-5,TRBV27,.,.,TGTGCCAGCACCCTAATAGGGGGGCGCCAAGAGACCCAGTACTTC,CASTLIGGRQETQYF
TRBJ2-3,TRBV6-4,TRBD1,few,TGTGCCAGCAGCATTAGGACAGGAACAGATACGCAGTATTTT,CASSIRTGTDTQYF
TRBJ2-7,TRBV19,TRBD1,.,TGTGCCAGTAGTTCCAGGGACAGTCCCTACGAGCAGTACTTC,CASSSRDSPYEQYF
TRBJ2-4,TRBV6-5,.,.,TGTGCCAGCAGTCCCGGGACACTTCAAAACATTCAGTACTTC,CASSPGTLQNIQYF
TRBJ1-5,TRBV12-3/TRBV12-4,.,large,TGTGCCAGCAGTTTGGGTCAGGGCAATCAGCCCCAGCATTTT,CASSLGQGNQPQHF
TRBJ2-1,TRBV6-1,.,few,TGTGCCAGCAGGAGCCTCACAGGTCCTCGGCAGTTCTTC,CASRSLTGPRQFF